The 7 T cell receptor beta chains listed next were all sequenced from one sample in a study of blood T cells in healthy people across ages (dated by TCRdb to 2013 to 2016). Libraries were constructed by 5' RACE. Sequencing took place on an Illumina HiSeq 2500. A second PCR of roughly 7 to 11 cycles was performed with a sample-barcoded 5' primer and a J-beta primer mix. TCRdb handled the public reads itself, with Q25 trimming in fastp and clone calling in MiXCR, and kept productive beta chains. Duplicate CDR3 protein sequences are folded into a single record with the most common DNA and genes. A total of roughly 500,000 distinct CDR3 sequences appear in this sample, less than 25% of them only once. The top ten hold roughly 10% of the sample. A further study also used this sample, focusing on T cells of mothers and their children.

The source material was blood. The receptors derive from a boy aged 5-17 years in good health.

This clonotype occurred many times. V usage is TRBV29-1 and J usage is TRBJ2-4; 10 bases line up with TRBD2. With V trimmed by 7 bases and J by 6 bases, 9 bases remained unmatched. The CDR3 loop spans 14 amino acids. Looked up from germline, CDR1 is SQVTM and CDR2 is ANQGSEA. This CDR3 reads CSARSGRAGNIQYF. Written as DNA, the CDR3 is TGCAGCGCCAGGAGCGGGAGGGCGGGAAACATTCAGTACTTC. Using reference TRBV29-1 and TRBJ2-4 for the parts outside the CDR3, the full variable domain is SAVISQKPSRDICQRGTSLTIQCQVDSQVTMMFWYRQQPGQSLTLIATANQGSEATYESGFVIDKFPISRPNLTFSTLTVSNMSPEDSSIYLCSARSGRAGNIQYFGAGTRLSVL.

The V and J genes are TRBV29-1 and TRBJ1-4; D remains unclear. The germline V gene has CDR1 SQVTM and CDR2 ANQGSEA. This CDR3 comprises 13 residues. Trimming removed 6 bases at V and 5 bases at J, with 13 bases between. Written as DNA, the CDR3 is TGCAGCGTGAATCGAGGAATAAATGAAAAACTGTTTTTT. Translated: CSVNRGINEKLFF.

This clonotype was picked up a small number of times. The genes are TRBV28 and TRBJ2-3, with 11 bases lining up with TRBD2. There are 14 residues in the CDR3. V lost 9 bases to trimming and J lost 6 bases; unmatched junction nucleotides: 8. Germline values: CDR1 MDHEN, CDR2 SYDVKM. The CDR3 region is CASRLAGLRDTQYF. CDR3 DNA sequence: TGTGCCAGTCGACTAGCGGGATTAAGGGATACGCAGTATTTT.

This clonotype was seen a few times. The chain has TRBV19 and TRBJ1-1, with TRBD1 as a possible D gene (5 bases). Trimming stripped 5 bases from V and 7 bases from J, with 11 bases between. The CDR3 sequence is 12 residues long. Germline V CDR1 and CDR2: LNHDA, SQIVND (reference sequence). The CDR3 loop reads CASSQGYSEAFF. For the CDR3, the DNA is TGTGCCAGTAGTCAGGGATATAGTGAAGCTTTCTTT.

J is TRBJ2-7 and V is TRBV10-3, with D possibly matching TRBD2 (6 bases). Germline loops: CDR1 ENHRY, CDR2 SYGVKD. The V end was cut by 7 bases, the J end by 12 bases, with 19 bases between. This CDR3 has 12 amino acids. The CDR3, as DNA: TGTGCCATCAAAGGGACCGGGACTTCGGGGTACTTC. It encodes CAIKGTGTSGYF.

V is TRBV28 and J is TRBJ2-3; 8 bases align to TRBD2. V shed 9 bases, J shed 3 bases, and the junction held 11 bases outside the gene matches. The CDR3 covers 15 residues. The germline V gene has CDR1 MDHEN and CDR2 SYDVKM. The CDR3 nucleotides are TGTGCCAGTAACTCGAAGCGGGAGATTACAGATACGCAGTATTTT. It encodes CASNSKREITDTQYF.

The chain employs TRBV5-1 and TRBJ2-5; 8 nucleotides agree with TRBD2. The J call may be in error: the DNA end matches TRBJ2-7 better. CDR3 size: 15 residues. Germline-derived CDR1 and CDR2 are SGHRS and YFSETQ. CDR3 protein: CASIMVAGLVSEQYF. The DNA for the CDR3 is TGCGCCAGTATCATGGTTGCGGGACTAGTCTCCGAGCAGTACTTC.